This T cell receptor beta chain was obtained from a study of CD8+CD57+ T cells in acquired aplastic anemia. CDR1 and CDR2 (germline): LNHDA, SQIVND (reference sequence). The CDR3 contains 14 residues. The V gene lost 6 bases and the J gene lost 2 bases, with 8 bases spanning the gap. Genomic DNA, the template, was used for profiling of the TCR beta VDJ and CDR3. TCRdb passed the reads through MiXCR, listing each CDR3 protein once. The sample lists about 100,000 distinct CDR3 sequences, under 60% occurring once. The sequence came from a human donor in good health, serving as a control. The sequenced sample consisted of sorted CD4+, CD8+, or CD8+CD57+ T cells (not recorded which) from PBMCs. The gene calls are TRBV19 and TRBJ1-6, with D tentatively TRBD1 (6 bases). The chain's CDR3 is CASSEGAYNSPLHF. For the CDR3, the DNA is TGTGCCAGTAGCGAGGGGGCCTATAATTCACCCCTCCACTTT. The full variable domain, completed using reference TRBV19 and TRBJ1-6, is DGGITQSPKYLFRKEGQNVTLSCEQNLNHDAMYWYRQDPGQGLRLIYYSQIVNDFQKGDIAEGYSVSREKKESFPLTVTSAQKNPTAFYLCASSEGAYNSPLHFGNGTRLTVT.